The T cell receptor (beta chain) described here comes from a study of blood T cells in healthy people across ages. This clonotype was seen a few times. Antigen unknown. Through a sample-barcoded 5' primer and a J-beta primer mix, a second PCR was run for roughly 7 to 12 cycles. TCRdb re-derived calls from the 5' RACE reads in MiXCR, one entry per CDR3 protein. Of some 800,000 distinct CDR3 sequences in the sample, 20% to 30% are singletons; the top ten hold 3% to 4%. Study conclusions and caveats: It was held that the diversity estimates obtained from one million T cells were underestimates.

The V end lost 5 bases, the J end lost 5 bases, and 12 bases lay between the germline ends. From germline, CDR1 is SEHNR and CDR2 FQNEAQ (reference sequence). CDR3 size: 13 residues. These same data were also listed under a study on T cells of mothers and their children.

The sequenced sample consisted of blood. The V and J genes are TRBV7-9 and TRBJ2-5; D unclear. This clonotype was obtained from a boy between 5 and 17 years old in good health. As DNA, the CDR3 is TGTGCCAGCAGCCGACTCGGTGGGGAGACCCAGTACTTC. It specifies CASSRLGGETQYF.